This T cell receptor (beta chain) originates from a study of blood T cell repertoires in COVID-19. Study-level background: The origin of the acute and convalescent COVID-19 samples was the United States, Italy and Spain. Sample material is recorded as cDNA or gDNA derived from T cells, B-cell-depleted T cells, or PBMCs.

Authors' data handling: Reference gene primer amplification in the assay estimated nucleated cell counts. Clones were read by immunoSEQ multiplex PCR, and TCRdb kept only the in-frame ones, dropping some. V, J and clone size were drawn from that table, and D and trimming were deduced from the DNA. The data show 95,000 to 150,000 clones, around three quarters seen once. V was shortened by 2 bases and J by 5 bases, with 12 bases between the two germline ends. The CDR3 has 14 residues. CDR1 and CDR2 from the germline V gene are MNHEY and SVGEGT. This chain connects TRBV6-2 or TRBV6-3 to TRBJ1-2; no clear D gene. The sequence came from a woman aged 70-85 years with acute or convalescent COVID-19. Material: peripheral blood. CDR3 loop: CASSYHTLGYGYTF. CDR3 coding DNA: TGTGCCAGCAGTTACCACACTCTCGGGTATGGCTACACCTTC.